A selection of T cell receptor beta chains follows, all from one sample in a study of beta chain features in type 1 diabetes. Clones were read by immunoSEQ multiplex PCR, and TCRdb kept only the in-frame ones, dropping some. Among under 350,000 clones listed, 14% were seen once. The sample was naive CD4+ T cells from blood. The receptors shown here come from a man under 40 with type 1 diabetes. Each CDR3 is given with its conserved first and last residue. The order of the fields is clone size, D gene, J gene, V gene, CDR3 DNA, CDR3 protein. A D gene is named only where the DNA matches it firmly. The size of a clone is reported for some rows only, either as once, few or many, or as a class for expanded clones.

size: NA
D: TRBD1
J: TRBJ1-1
V: TRBV5-1
DNA: TGCGCCAGCAGCTCGAGACAGGGTTTGAACACTGAAGCTTTCTTT
CDR3: CASSSRQGLNTEAFF

size: NA
D: NA
J: TRBJ1-2
V: TRBV7-2
DNA: TGTGCCAGCAGCTTAGCAGCGGCAGTGCCTAACTATGGCTACACCTTC
CDR3: CASSLAAAVPNYGYTF

size: few
D: NA
J: TRBJ1-5
V: TRBV15
DNA: TGTGCCACCAGCAGAGACAGGTATAGCAATCAGCCCCAGCATTTT
CDR3: CATSRDRYSNQPQHF

size: NA
D: NA
J: TRBJ1-2
V: TRBV28
DNA: TGTGCCAGCAGTTTATCTCTGAACGGTGACTACACCTTC
CDR3: CASSLSLNGDYTF

size: NA
D: TRBD2
J: TRBJ2-3
V: TRBV28
DNA: TGTGCCAGCAGCCTACTAGCGGGAGGGCCAAGGGATACGCAGTATTTT
CDR3: CASSLLAGGPRDTQYF

size: few
D: NA
J: TRBJ2-3
V: TRBV28
DNA: TGTGCCAGCAGTACAGCAGGGAAGACAGATACGCAGTATTTT
CDR3: CASSTAGKTDTQYF

size: NA
D: NA
J: TRBJ1-2
V: TRBV19
DNA: TGTGCCAGTAGACCGAACAGGGATCAAGGCTACACCTTC
CDR3: CASRPNRDQGYTF

size: few
D: TRBD1
J: TRBJ2-2
V: TRBV5-1
DNA: TGCGCCAGCAGCATGACAGGGCCGAACACCGGGGAGCTGTTTTTT
CDR3: CASSMTGPNTGELFF

size: NA
D: NA
J: TRBJ1-5
V: TRBV19
DNA: TGTGCCAGTAGTATAGTTGGGGACAACAGCAATCAGCCCCAGCATTTT
CDR3: CASSIVGDNSNQPQHF

size: NA
D: NA
J: TRBJ1-5
V: TRBV5-1
DNA: TGCGCCAGCAGCCCTGATGGGACACCCAATAGCAATCAGCCCCAGCATTTT
CDR3: CASSPDGTPNSNQPQHF

size: few
D: TRBD1
J: TRBJ2-5
V: TRBV5-6
DNA: TGTGCCAGCAGCCGGGGACAGGTGTACCAAGAGACCCAGTACTTC
CDR3: CASSRGQVYQETQYF

size: NA
D: TRBD1
J: TRBJ2-3
V: TRBV7-2
DNA: TGTGCCAGCAGACCCGACAGGGACACTCATACGCAGTATTTT
CDR3: CASRPDRDTHTQYF

size: few
D: NA
J: TRBJ2-1
V: TRBV5-1
DNA: TGCGCCAGCAGCTTGGCGGGCGGGGCCTACAATGAGCAGTTCTTC
CDR3: CASSLAGGAYNEQFF

size: NA
D: TRBD2
J: TRBJ2-1
V: TRBV5-6
DNA: TGTGCCAGCAGCCTTCTGGGGGGGGTTCACAATGAGCAGTTCTTC
CDR3: CASSLLGGVHNEQFF

size: NA
D: TRBD1
J: TRBJ2-4
V: TRBV5-4
DNA: TGTGCCAGCAGCACTAGGACAGGGGAGAAAAACATTCAGTACTTC
CDR3: CASSTRTGEKNIQYF

size: few
D: TRBD2
J: TRBJ2-5
V: TRBV30
DNA: TGTGCCTGGAGTGTAATCCCACTAGCGGGGGAAGAGACCCAGTACTTC
CDR3: CAWSVIPLAGEETQYF

size: NA
D: TRBD1
J: TRBJ2-5
V: TRBV29-1
DNA: TGCAGCGCATGGGGACAGGGGGGAGAGACCCAGTACTTC
CDR3: CSAWGQGGETQYF

size: NA
D: NA
J: TRBJ2-7
V: TRBV7-8
DNA: TGTGCCAGCGCCCGGGGGAGCGACGAGCAGTACTTC
CDR3: CASARGSDEQYF

size: NA
D: NA
J: TRBJ1-5
V: TRBV7-2
DNA: TGTGCCAGCAGCTTAGTCCCGGAGCAGCCCCAGCATTTT
CDR3: CASSLVPEQPQHF

size: NA
D: NA
J: TRBJ1-2
V: TRBV18
DNA: TGTGCCAGCTCCCGCCAGAAACCAGGGGACGGCGGCTACACCTTC
CDR3: CASSRQKPGDGGYTF

size: NA
D: TRBD2
J: TRBJ2-3
V: TRBV9
DNA: TGTGCCAGCAGCGTCCACTTTAGCGGGAGGGTGACAGATACGCAGTATTTT
CDR3: CASSVHFSGRVTDTQYF

size: NA
D: TRBD2
J: TRBJ2-1
V: TRBV7-9
DNA: TGTGCCAGCAGCCGGACTAGCGGCGCCTACAATGAGCAGTTCTTC
CDR3: CASSRTSGAYNEQFF

size: NA
D: NA
J: TRBJ2-2
V: TRBV28
DNA: TGTGCCAGCAGTCGATTAGTCCACACCGGGGAGCTGTTTTTT
CDR3: CASSRLVHTGELFF

size: few
D: NA
J: TRBJ2-1
V: TRBV28
DNA: TGTGCCAGCAGTTTGACAGGTATATACAATGAGCAGTTCTTC
CDR3: CASSLTGIYNEQFF

size: NA
D: NA
J: TRBJ1-2
V: TRBV2
DNA: TGTGCCAGCGGGGCCAGTAGCTATGGCTACACCTTC
CDR3: CASGASSYGYTF

size: NA
D: NA
J: TRBJ2-2
V: TRBV5-4
DNA: TGTGCCAGCAGCTCCCCCAGGGGAACCGGGGAGCTGTTTTTT
CDR3: CASSSPRGTGELFF

size: NA
D: NA
J: TRBJ2-6
V: TRBV7-3
DNA: TGTGCCAGCAGCTTGTACGGCTCTGGGGCCAACGTCCTGACTTTC
CDR3: CASSLYGSGANVLTF

size: NA
D: TRBD1
J: TRBJ1-1
V: TRBV25-1
DNA: TGTGCCAGCAGTGAAACAGGGGTAACTGAAGCTTTCTTT
CDR3: CASSETGVTEAFF

size: few
D: TRBD1
J: TRBJ2-7
V: TRBV6-5
DNA: TGTGCCAGCAGCCCTTACACAGGGGTCTACGAGCAGTACTTC
CDR3: CASSPYTGVYEQYF

size: few
D: TRBD2
J: TRBJ2-7
V: TRBV7-2
DNA: TGTGCCAGCAACCTAGGACTAGCGGGAAAATACGAGCAGTACTTC
CDR3: CASNLGLAGKYEQYF

size: few
D: TRBD1
J: TRBJ1-2
V: TRBV28
DNA: TGTGCCAGCACCAATTCTCCCTGGACAGGGTATGGCTACACCTTC
CDR3: CASTNSPWTGYGYTF

size: few
D: TRBD2
J: TRBJ2-1
V: TRBV11-2
DNA: TGTGCCAGCAGTCGCGGGAGTAATGAGCAGTTCTTC
CDR3: CASSRGSNEQFF

size: NA
D: TRBD2
J: TRBJ2-5
V: TRBV7-9
DNA: TGTGCCAGCAGCTCTATAGCGGGACGGGGGGAAGAGACCCAGTACTTC
CDR3: CASSSIAGRGEETQYF

size: few
D: NA
J: TRBJ2-1
V: TRBV18
DNA: TGTGCCAGCTCACTGAGCTCCTACAATGAGCAGTTCTTC
CDR3: CASSLSSYNEQFF

size: few
D: TRBD2
J: TRBJ2-7
V: TRBV7-2
DNA: TGTGCCAGCAGCTTAGCCGGGACTAGCGGGAGTTGGTCGTACTTC
CDR3: CASSLAGTSGSWSYF

size: NA
D: NA
J: TRBJ2-2
V: TRBV7-7
DNA: TGTGCTAGCAGCTTAGCGGTAGCGGAAAACACCGGGGAGCTGTTTTTT
CDR3: CASSLAVAENTGELFF

size: NA
D: NA
J: TRBJ1-3
V: TRBV2
DNA: TGTGCCAGCAGTGTTCTCTCTGGAAACACCATATATTTT
CDR3: CASSVLSGNTIYF

size: few
D: NA
J: TRBJ2-7
V: TRBV7-9
DNA: TGTGCCAGCAGCTCCCCGCCCCCCCGGACTACCATCTACGAGCAGTACTTC
CDR3: CASSSPPPRTTIYEQYF

size: few
D: NA
J: TRBJ1-5
V: TRBV18
DNA: TGTGCCAGCTCACCATTGGGAGGCAATCAGCCCCAGCATTTT
CDR3: CASSPLGGNQPQHF

size: few
D: NA
J: TRBJ1-5
V: TRBV2
DNA: TGTGCCAGCAAGGGGGACAACAATCAGCCCCAGCATTTT
CDR3: CASKGDNNQPQHF

size: NA
D: TRBD2
J: TRBJ2-5
V: TRBV11-2
DNA: TGTGCCAGCAGCTTCGGTTCTAGCGGGGCCGGTGAGACCCAGTACTTC
CDR3: CASSFGSSGAGETQYF

size: NA
D: NA
J: TRBJ2-7
V: TRBV11-2
DNA: TGTGCCAGCAGCTTTCGAGGGGGCTACGAGCAGTACTTC
CDR3: CASSFRGGYEQYF